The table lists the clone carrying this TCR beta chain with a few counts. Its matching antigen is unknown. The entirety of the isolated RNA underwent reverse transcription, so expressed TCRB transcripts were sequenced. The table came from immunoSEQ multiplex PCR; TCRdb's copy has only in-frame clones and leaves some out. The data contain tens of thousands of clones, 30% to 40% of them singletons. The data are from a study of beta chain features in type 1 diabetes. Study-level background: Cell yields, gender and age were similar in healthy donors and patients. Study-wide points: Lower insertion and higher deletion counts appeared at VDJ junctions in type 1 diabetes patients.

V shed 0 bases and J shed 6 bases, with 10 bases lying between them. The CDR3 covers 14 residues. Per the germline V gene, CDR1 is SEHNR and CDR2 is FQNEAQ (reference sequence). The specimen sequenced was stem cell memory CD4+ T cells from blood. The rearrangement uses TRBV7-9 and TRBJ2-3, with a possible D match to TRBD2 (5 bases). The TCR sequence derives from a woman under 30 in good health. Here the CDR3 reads CASSLATIKDTQYF. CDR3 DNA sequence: TGTGCCAGCAGCTTAGCGACTATAAAGGATACGCAGTATTTT.